The clone carrying this T cell receptor beta chain turned up a few times. Its matching antigen is unknown. The use of a sample-barcoded 5' primer and a J-beta primer mix characterized a second PCR of about 6 to 11 cycles. TCRdb re-analysed the 5' RACE reads in MiXCR, keeping a single row per CDR3 protein. The table records around 1,000,000 distinct CDR3 sequences, approximately 25% of them present only once. Germline CDR1 and CDR2: MNHEY and SMNVEV (reference sequence). V dropped 6 bases and J dropped 8; count of bases not matched to a gene: 6. The CDR3 extends over 12 amino acids. This sample is part of a study of blood T cells in healthy people across ages. Findings and limits, study-wide: In these data, TCR beta diversity tracked strongly with naive T cell percentage.

These sequences were also reported in another study, on T cells of mothers and their children. That study reports: All donors were healthy and Caucasian; they were a few mothers and their six children.

The sample consisted of blood. V and J are TRBV27 and TRBJ1-2, with 7 bases that match TRBD1. The TCR originated in a girl aged 2 to 9 in good health. The CDR3 reads CASRRGHEGYTF. CDR3 coding DNA: TGTGCCAGCAGAAGGGGGCACGAGGGCTACACCTTC.